These 29 T cell receptor beta chains came from one sample sequenced in a study of shared clonotypes between healthy human individuals. Profiling relied on immunoSEQ multiplex PCR, and the TCRdb table lists in-frame clones only, not all of them. The sample holds about 980,000 clones, 76% seen once. Sample: memory CD4+ T cells sorted from blood. Described subset: CD45RA-negative fraction. Source of these receptors: a man between 18 and 35 years old in good health.

The chain links TRBV30 to TRBJ1-6, with 11 nucleotides matching TRBD1. Germline V CDR1 and CDR2: GTSNPN, SVGIG (reference sequence). This CDR3 is built from 17 residues. After removal of 1 base from V and 3 bases from J, the junction contained 5 bases not matched to a gene. The CDR3 coding sequence is TGTGCCTGGAGTGCCGGGACAGGGGGTTTCTATAATTCACCCCTCCACTTT. Translated: CAWSAGTGGFYNSPLHF.

CDR3 amino acids: CASSPPQAGAGNQPQHF. CDR3 DNA: TGTGCCAGCAGTCCCCCCCAGGCAGGGGCGGGCAATCAGCCCCAGCATTTT. The V and J genes are TRBV28 and TRBJ1-5, with a tentative D call TRBD1 (6 bases). CDR3 length equals 17 residues. V lost 5 bases and J 2 bases, leaving 19 bases between the germline ends. Germline CDR1 reads MDHEN; CDR2 reads SYDVKM.

The chain uses TRBV30 and TRBJ1-5; D gene unclear. CDR1 is GTSNPN and CDR2 is SVGIG in the germline V gene (reference sequence). CDR3 size: 12 residues. Trimming removed 3 bases at V and 4 bases at J, with 7 bases between. Here the CDR3 DNA reads TGTGCCTGGAGAACGAGTAATCAGCCCCAGCATTTT. Protein product: CAWRTSNQPQHF.

The gene calls are TRBV11-2 and TRBJ2-3; 9 nucleotides match TRBD2. CDR1 is SGHAT, CDR2 FQNNGV, per germline. V was clipped by 9 bases and J by 1 base; unmatched bases: 5. The CDR3 sequence is 14 residues long. The CDR3 protein is CASSGSRGTDTQYF. The CDR3 DNA is TGTGCCAGTAGCGGGAGTCGTGGCACAGATACGCAGTATTTT.

The gene calls are TRBV10-3 and TRBJ2-2, with D perhaps matching TRBD2 (6 bases). Trimming took 6 bases from V and 1 from J, leaving 12 bases between them. In germline, CDR1 is ENHRY, CDR2 SYGVKD. This CDR3 comprises 15 residues. The CDR3 DNA reads TGTGCCATCAGGTCGGGACTCCAGAACACCGGGGAGCTGTTTTTT. This codes for CAIRSGLQNTGELFF.

J is TRBJ2-1 and V is TRBV18, with D hard to call. Germline loops: CDR1 KGHSH, CDR2 LQKENI. The germline V and J ends were trimmed by 1 base and 0 bases, with 7 bases remaining between them. This CDR3 is built from 15 residues. CDR3 loop: CASSPQTVSYNEQFF. In DNA form, the CDR3 reads TGTGCCAGCTCACCACAAACGGTCTCCTACAATGAGCAGTTCTTC.

The CDR3 DNA reads TGTGCCAGCAGCTTATTCGGACAAAACACCGGGGAGCTGTTTTTT. This translates into CASSLFGQNTGELFF. The rearrangement joins TRBV7-2 to TRBJ2-2; the D gene is possibly TRBD1 (5 bases). Trimming removed 2 bases at V and 2 bases at J, with 9 bases between. The CDR3 is made up of 15 amino acids. Germline CDR1 and CDR2: SGHTA and FQGNSA.

The V and J genes are TRBV5-6 and TRBJ2-7, with 12 bases aligning to TRBD1. Germline trimming cut 4 bases from V and 1 base from J; bases unmatched to any gene: 12. Looked up from germline, CDR1 is SGHDT and CDR2 is YYEEEE. The CDR3 is 18 residues long. CDR3 residues: CASSGAGTGGTLSYEQYF. The DNA for the CDR3 is TGTGCCAGCAGCGGGGCCGGGACAGGGGGCACCCTTTCCTACGAGCAGTACTTC. The full variable domain, with the rest looked up from reference TRBV5-6 and TRBJ2-7, is DAGVTQSPTHLIKTRGQQVTLRCSPKSGHDTVSWYQQALGQGPQFIFQYYEEEERQRGNFPDRFSGHQFPNYSSELNVNALLLGDSALYLCASSGAGTGGTLSYEQYFGPGTRLTVT.

This clone has a handful of counts. This chain connects TRBV19 to TRBJ2-1; 10 bases map to TRBD2. The CDR3 spans 16 residues. The V segment lost 4 bases and the J segment 4 bases; nucleotides outside the gene matches: 7. Germline V gene lookup returns CDR1 LNHDA and CDR2 SQIVND (reference sequence). CDR3 loop: CASSRLGTSAYNEQFF. The CDR3 region has the DNA TGTGCCAGTAGTAGATTAGGGACTAGCGCTTACAATGAGCAGTTCTTC.

The chain combines TRBV9 with TRBJ1-2; no firm D call. Germline V gene sequence: CDR1 SGDLS, CDR2 YYNGEE. The CDR3 spans 13 residues. V was pared by 6 bases and J by 5 bases, with 14 bases between. Written as DNA, the CDR3 is TGTGCCAGCACCTCAAGCCCGGGGTATGGCTACACCTTC. Its protein is CASTSSPGYGYTF.

The chain links TRBV5-1 to TRBJ1-1; a weak D match, TRBD1 (5 bases). Germline CDR1 reads SGHRS; CDR2 reads YFSETQ. Trimming cost V 0 bases and J 5 bases, with 20 bases left between them. This CDR3 is built from 17 residues. The CDR3 DNA follows: TGCGCCAGCAGCTTGGATGGGCAGGGTAGAGGAGGGACTGAAGCTTTCTTT. Residues: CASSLDGQGRGGTEAFF.

The V call is TRBV5-1, the J call TRBJ2-3; 10 bases agree with TRBD2. The germline V gene has CDR1 SGHRS and CDR2 YFSETQ. With 4 bases clipped from V and 1 base from J, the junction kept 3 bases outside the gene matches. The CDR3 runs 15 residues. CDR3 sequence reads: CASSLSGGRTDTQYF. Written as DNA, the CDR3 is TGCGCCAGCAGCCTTAGCGGGGGGCGCACAGATACGCAGTATTTT.

The genes are TRBV2 and TRBJ2-7; 7 bases agree with TRBD1. V shed 8 bases and J 3 bases; nucleotides not matched to a gene: 7. The CDR3 covers 13 residues. The V gene's germline CDR1 is SNHLY and CDR2 FYNNEI. The CDR3 DNA follows: TGTGCCAGCTCTCGACAGGGCTACTACGAGCAGTACTTC. Translated, it gives CASSRQGYYEQYF.

Comment on this clone: It may be a read error: a sequence one base away is much more abundant. This same CDR3 is encoded by further DNA sequences in the sample. This chain joins TRBV10-3 and TRBJ2-5, with 7 bases matching TRBD1. The DNA end favors TRBJ2-7, so the J call may be wrong. Germline CDR1 reads ENHRY; CDR2 reads SYGVKD. This CDR3 is built from 12 residues. This CDR3 is CAISGDSYEQYF. Here the CDR3 DNA reads TGTGCCATCAGTGGGGACAGCTACGAGCAGTACTTC.

The sample holds many counts of this clone. The V and J genes are TRBV19 and TRBJ2-5, with TRBD2 matching over 9 bases. There are 15 residues in the CDR3. From germline, CDR1 is LNHDA and CDR2 SQIVND (reference sequence). After removal of 7 bases from V and 3 bases from J, the junction contained 9 bases not matched to a gene. In nucleotides, the CDR3 is TGTGCCAGTACCGGAGGGGCTAGCGGGGAAGAGACCCAGTACTTC. Amino acids: CASTGGASGEETQYF.

Points on this clone: This CDR3 is also generated by other DNA sequences in the sample. The V gene is TRBV9, the J gene TRBJ2-1; a possible D gene is TRBD2 (5 bases). Germline V lookup: CDR1 SGDLS, CDR2 YYNGEE. There are 15 residues in the CDR3. V gave up 3 bases and J gave up 0 bases, with 10 bases separating them. The CDR3 loop is CASSGSGSSYNEQFF. The CDR3 DNA sequence: TGTGCCAGCAGCGGGAGCGGAAGCTCCTACAATGAGCAGTTCTTC. Based on the CDR3 plus reference TRBV9 and TRBJ2-1, the full variable domain is DSGVTQTPKHLITATGQRVTLRCSPRSGDLSVYWYQQSLDQGLQFLIQYYNGEERAKGNILERFSAQQFPDLHSELNLSSLELGDSALYFCASSGSGSSYNEQFFGPGTRLTVL.

The V call is TRBV28, the J call TRBJ1-4; weak D call: TRBD1 (6 bases). Trimming pared 8 bases from V and 3 bases from J, leaving 13 bases between. Per the germline V gene, CDR1 is MDHEN and CDR2 is SYDVKM. The CDR3 loop spans 14 amino acids. The CDR3 spells CASEIGGANEKLFF. CDR3 nucleotide sequence: TGTGCCAGCGAGATCGGGGGCGCTAATGAAAAACTGTTTTTT.

The chain uses TRBV28 and TRBJ1-2, with TRBD1 identical over 9 bases. The J segment lost 4 bases and the V segment lost 2 bases, leaving 5 bases of the junction unmatched. CDR3 length equals 15 residues. CDR1 is MDHEN, CDR2 SYDVKM, per germline. The CDR3 DNA reads TGTGCCAGCAGTTTAGGGACAGGGTATGTCTATGGCTACACCTTC. It specifies CASSLGTGYVYGYTF.

The chain recombines TRBV11-2 with TRBJ2-7; the D gene is possibly TRBD2 (5 bases). Trimming removed 2 bases at V and 8 bases at J, with 19 bases between. Germline CDR1 and CDR2: SGHAT and FQNNGV. CDR3 size: 15 residues. In DNA, the CDR3 is TGTGCCAGCAGCTTATCCGAGACTATTGGTGGTAAGCAGTACTTC. This translates into CASSLSETIGGKQYF.

This clone was detected only a few times. The genes are TRBV2 and TRBJ1-1; no definite D call. V lost 7 bases, J lost 3 bases, and 12 bases lay in between. The CDR3 runs to 13 residues. Germline V lookup: CDR1 SNHLY, CDR2 FYNNEI. CDR3 sequence reads: CASNYGRDTEAFF. CDR3 in DNA: TGTGCCAGCAACTACGGGAGAGACACTGAAGCTTTCTTT.

The chain employs TRBV11-2 and TRBJ2-1; D not resolved. V lost 0 bases and J 8 bases, leaving 11 bases between the germline ends. This CDR3 spans 14 amino acids. Looked up from germline, CDR1 is SGHAT and CDR2 is FQNNGV. The CDR3 loop is CASSLDRLTDEQFF. CDR3 in DNA: TGTGCCAGCAGCTTAGATCGGCTAACCGATGAGCAGTTCTTC.

This rearrangement joins TRBV10-3 to TRBJ1-1; possibly TRBD1 for D (5 bases). Germline V gene lookup returns CDR1 ENHRY and CDR2 SYGVKD. The V end was cut by 6 bases, the J end by 5 bases, with 10 bases between. CDR3 length: 12 amino acids. CDR3 sequence reads: CAISPGGTEAFF. The CDR3 DNA is TGTGCCATCAGCCCGGGGGGAACTGAAGCTTTCTTT.

The V gene is TRBV30, the J gene TRBJ1-4, with D unclear. V was trimmed by 3 bases and J by 3 bases, leaving 8 bases between them. The CDR3 runs to 13 residues. Germline V gene lookup returns CDR1 GTSNPN and CDR2 SVGIG (reference sequence). DNA for the CDR3: TGTGCCTGGAGACCAGAGGCTAATGAAAAACTGTTTTTT. Its protein is CAWRPEANEKLFF.

The V call is TRBV7-3, the J call TRBJ2-3; D not certain. Trimming left V 5 bases short and J 4 bases short, with 10 bases between. Germline CDR1 and CDR2: SGHTA and FQGTGA. CDR3 length: 13 amino acids. The CDR3, as DNA: TGTGCCAGCAGCCAGTCCCGTTCAGATACGCAGTATTTT. Amino acids: CASSQSRSDTQYF. Supplemented by reference TRBV7-3 and TRBJ2-3, the full variable domain reads GAGVSQTPSNKVTEKGKYVELRCDPISGHTALYWYRQSLGQGPEFLIYFQGTGAADDSGLPNDRFFAVRPEGSVSTLKIQRTERGDSAVYLCASSQSRSDTQYFGPGTRLTVL.

The chain carries TRBV6-1 and TRBJ1-2; D not resolved. Looked up from germline, CDR1 is MNHNS and CDR2 is SASEGT. This CDR3 is 13 amino acids long. Trimming pared 1 base from V and 8 bases from J, leaving 11 bases between. The CDR3 region is CASSEELLAGYTF. The DNA of the CDR3 is TGTGCCAGCAGTGAAGAGCTTTTGGCAGGCTACACCTTC.

The genes are TRBV25-1 and TRBJ2-3; D remains ambiguous. CDR1 and CDR2 (germline): MGHDK, SYGVNS. This CDR3 region has 14 residues. Trimming left V 1 base short and J 6 bases short, with 11 bases between. This CDR3 reads CASSELAVGDTQYF. The CDR3 region has the DNA TGTGCCAGCAGTGAATTAGCAGTGGGGGATACGCAGTATTTT.

The chain uses TRBV6-5 and TRBJ2-7, with D hard to call. V was pared by 4 bases and J by 6 bases, with 7 bases between. The germline CDR1 and CDR2 sequences are MNHEY and SVGAGI. The CDR3 loop spans 11 amino acids. CDR3 region: CASSSLGEQYF. As DNA, the CDR3 is TGTGCCAGCAGTTCTCTGGGCGAGCAGTACTTC.

The V and J genes are TRBV6-1 and TRBJ1-6; D is undetermined. The CDR3 spans 12 residues. Germline V lookup: CDR1 MNHNS, CDR2 SASEGT. Trimming took 10 bases from V and 5 from J, leaving 9 bases between them. CDR3 amino acids: CATNSNNSPLHF. CDR3 DNA sequence: TGTGCCACGAACAGTAATAATTCACCCCTCCACTTT.

The chain joins TRBV6-1 to TRBJ2-2, with D maybe TRBD2 (5 bases). Germline V gives CDR1 MNHNS, CDR2 SASEGT. V dropped 1 base and J dropped 4 bases, with 10 bases sitting between them. CDR3 length equals 15 residues. The CDR3 DNA is TGTGCCAGCAGTGAAGGGAGCGCGGGCACCGGGGAGCTGTTTTTT. Residues: CASSEGSAGTGELFF.